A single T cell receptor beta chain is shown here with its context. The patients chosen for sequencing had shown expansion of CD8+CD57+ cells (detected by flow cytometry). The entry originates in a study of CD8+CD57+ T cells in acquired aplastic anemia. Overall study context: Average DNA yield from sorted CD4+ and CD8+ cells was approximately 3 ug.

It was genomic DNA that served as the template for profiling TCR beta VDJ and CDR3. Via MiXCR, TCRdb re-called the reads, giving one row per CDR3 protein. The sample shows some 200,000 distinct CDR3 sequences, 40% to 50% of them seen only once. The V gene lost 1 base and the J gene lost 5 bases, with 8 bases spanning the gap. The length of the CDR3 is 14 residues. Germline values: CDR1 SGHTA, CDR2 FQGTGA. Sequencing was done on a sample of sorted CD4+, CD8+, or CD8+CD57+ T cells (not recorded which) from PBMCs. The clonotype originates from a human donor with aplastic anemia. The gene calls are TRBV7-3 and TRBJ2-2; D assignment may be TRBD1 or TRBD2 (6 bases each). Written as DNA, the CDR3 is TGTGCCAGCAGCTTAAAAGGGGGGACCGGGGAGCTGTTTTTT. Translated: CASSLKGGTGELFF.